The 12 T cell receptor beta chains below all came from one sample that was sequenced in a study of blood T cells in healthy people across ages. The authors ran a second PCR of 7 to 11 cycles using a sample-barcoded 5' primer and a J-beta primer mix. In TCRdb, the 5' RACE reads were re-called with MiXCR into one record per CDR3 protein. The sample has 1.5 million to 2 million distinct CDR3 sequences; around 35% are singletons. Sequencing was done on a sample of blood. The receptor set was obtained from a woman in her thirties in good health.

The rearrangement joins TRBV4-1 to TRBJ1-5; perhaps TRBD1 as D (5 bases). V shed 0 bases and J shed 3 bases, with 15 bases lying between them. The CDR3 spans 17 residues. From germline, CDR1 is MGHRA and CDR2 YSYEKL. The CDR3 DNA follows: TGCGCCAGCAGCCAAGAACCCGGGGCAGTATCCAATCAGCCCCAGCATTTT. Translating gives CASSQEPGAVSNQPQHF.

This clonotype was picked up a small number of times. This chain joins TRBV10-3 and TRBJ2-5; 7 bases agree with TRBD1. The V segment lost 7 bases and the J segment 5 bases; nucleotides outside the gene matches: 7. Germline V gene data show CDR1 as ENHRY and CDR2 as SYGVKD. This CDR3 contains 13 residues. Here the CDR3 DNA reads TGTGCCATCAATTCTAGGGGGCAGGAGACCCAGTACTTC. It is translated as CAINSRGQETQYF.

In its sample, this clonotype was seen a few times. The gene calls are TRBV13 and TRBJ2-1; D uncertain. The germline CDR1 and CDR2 sequences are PRHDT and FYEKMQ (reference sequence). This CDR3 is built from 15 residues. Trimming shortened V by 2 bases and J by 8 bases, and 16 bases separated the two germline ends. The DNA for the CDR3 is TGTGCCAGCAGCTTAATAGGCATCTCCTCGGATGAGCAGTTCTTC. It translates to CASSLIGISSDEQFF.

This clonotype was observed at least ten times. The genes are TRBV6-1 and TRBJ2-5; the D gene is possibly TRBD2 (5 bases). The CDR3 consists of 11 residues. The V gene's germline CDR1 is MNHNS and CDR2 SASEGT. Trimming removed 8 bases from V and 6 bases from J, with 10 bases in between. The CDR3 coding sequence is TGTGCCAGCCTAGCTCTAAAGACCCAGTACTTC. Translation: CASLALKTQYF.

The V call is TRBV5-5, the J call TRBJ1-2; 9 bases are shared with TRBD1. This CDR3 has 15 amino acids. Germline assignment: CDR1 SGHKS and CDR2 YYEKEE (reference sequence). V gave up 4 bases and J gave up 4 bases; unmatched junction bases: 8. CDR3 in DNA: TGTGCCAGCAGCCCCGGGACAGGGATGCTCTATGGCTACACCTTC. It specifies CASSPGTGMLYGYTF. The whole variable domain, filled in from reference TRBV5-5 and TRBJ1-2, reads DAGVTQSPTHLIKTRGQQVTLRCSPISGHKSVSWYQQVLGQGPQFIFQYYEKEERGRGNFPDRFSARQFPNYSSELNVNALLLGDSALYLCASSPGTGMLYGYTFGSGTRLTVV.

To note about this clonotype: An end of the junction does not agree with germline; a read error may underlie this. V and J are TRBV4-1 and TRBJ2-7; unclear D gene. Germline-derived CDR1 and CDR2 are MGHRA and YSYEKL. There are 15 residues in the CDR3. The CDR3 reads CASSQAELPAYKQYF. As DNA, the CDR3 is TGCGCCAGCAGCCAAGCAGAGCTACCAGCCTACAAGCAGTACTTC.

Concerning this clonotype itself: At one end the junction does not follow the germline gene, possibly because of a read error. This sequence joins TRBV20-1 and TRBJ1-1; D is ambiguous. The CDR3 extends over 11 amino acids. Germline values: CDR1 DFQATT, CDR2 SNEGSKA (reference sequence). CDR3 region: CSATGYTETFF. CDR3 coding DNA: TGCAGTGCTACGGGTTACACTGAAACTTTCTTT.

DNA of the CDR3: TGCGCCAGCAGCCATGCTACTAGCGGGAGGGCCTACAATGAGCAGTTCTTC. This sequence encodes CASSHATSGRAYNEQFF. V is TRBV4-1 and J is TRBJ2-1; 13 nucleotides agree with TRBD2. The germline V gene encodes CDR1 MGHRA and CDR2 YSYEKL. This CDR3 comprises 17 residues. The V gene end was trimmed by 3 bases and the J gene end by 2 bases; junction bases not matched to a gene: 4.

This clonotype came up a few times. The chain recombines TRBV27 with TRBJ1-5; D is unclear. CDR1 is MNHEY and CDR2 is SMNVEV in the germline V gene (reference sequence). V shed 3 bases and J shed 1 base, with 7 bases lying between them. This CDR3 is built from 14 residues. CDR3 loop: CASSFTLSNQPQHF. The CDR3 nucleotides read TGTGCCAGCAGTTTTACCCTAAGCAATCAGCCCCAGCATTTT.

The chain couples TRBV4-1 to TRBJ2-2, with a tentative D call TRBD1 (5 bases). Germline CDR1 reads MGHRA; CDR2 reads YSYEKL. The ends were cut back, 0 bases at V and 0 bases at J, with 8 bases in the middle. The length of the CDR3 is 16 residues. The CDR3 region is CASSQEGVPNTGELFF. The CDR3 nucleotides are TGCGCCAGCAGCCAAGAAGGGGTGCCGAACACCGGGGAGCTGTTTTTT.

This chain links TRBV21-1 with TRBJ2-1. TRBV21-1 is termed a pseudogene. The CDR3 spans 10 residues. This CDR3 reads CADLVNEQFF. For the CDR3, the DNA is TGCGCGGATTTGGTGAATGAGCAGTTCTTC.

This clonotype was seen more than once but under ten times. At one end the junction does not follow the germline gene, possibly because of a read error. The V and J genes are TRBV18 and TRBJ2-7; the D gene could be TRBD1 or TRBD2 (5 bases each). Germline CDR1 reads KGHSH; CDR2 reads LQKENI. The CDR3 totals 12 residues. CDR3 sequence (DNA): TGTGCCGGCTCAAGGGACCTGAGCGAGCAGTACTTC. The encoded protein is CAGSRDLSEQYF.